This T cell receptor (beta chain) was captured in a study of T-cell memory formation after mild COVID-19. Looked up from germline, CDR1 is LGHNA and CDR2 is YSLEER. Trimming pared 0 bases from V and 4 bases from J, leaving 4 bases between. The CDR3 consists of 13 residues. TCRdb reprocessed the 5' RACE reads with MiXCR, giving one entry per CDR3 protein. This table holds approximately 500,000 distinct CDR3 sequences, approximately 23% found once. The origin of this receptor is an adult woman who had mild COVID-19 (a few samples of this study predate the infection). Cell type and time point are not known. The sequencing sample was made of PBMCs or a T cell subset sorted from them (not recorded which). The chain joins TRBV4-3 to TRBJ2-1; D uncertain. In DNA form, the CDR3 reads TGCGCCAGCAGCCAAGAACGGTACAATGAGCAGTTCTTC. It encodes CASSQERYNEQFF.